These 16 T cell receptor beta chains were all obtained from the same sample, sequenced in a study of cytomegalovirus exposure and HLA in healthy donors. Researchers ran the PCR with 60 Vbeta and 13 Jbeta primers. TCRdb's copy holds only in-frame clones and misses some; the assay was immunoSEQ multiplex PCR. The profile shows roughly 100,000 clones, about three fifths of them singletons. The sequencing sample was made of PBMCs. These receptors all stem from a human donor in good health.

CDR3 amino acids: CASSYGTGPYEQYF. The CDR3 coding sequence is TGTGCCAGCAGTTACGGGACAGGGCCCTACGAGCAGTACTTC. The J gene is TRBJ2-5, the V gene TRBV6-5, with 9 bases matching TRBD1. The J call is uncertain, as TRBJ2-7 better fits the DNA end. This CDR3 has 14 amino acids. Germline V gene sequence: CDR1 MNHEY, CDR2 SVGAGI.

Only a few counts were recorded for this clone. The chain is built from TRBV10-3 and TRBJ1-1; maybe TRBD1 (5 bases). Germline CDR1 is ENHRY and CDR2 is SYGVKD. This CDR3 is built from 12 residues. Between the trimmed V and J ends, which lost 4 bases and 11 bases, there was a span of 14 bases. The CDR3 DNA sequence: TGTGCCATCAGTGCTGTTGACAGCTACGCTTTCTTT. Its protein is CAISAVDSYAFF.

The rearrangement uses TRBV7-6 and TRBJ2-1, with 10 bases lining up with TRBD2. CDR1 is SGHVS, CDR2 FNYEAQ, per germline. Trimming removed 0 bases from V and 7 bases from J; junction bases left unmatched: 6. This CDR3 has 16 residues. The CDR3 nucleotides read TGTGCCAGCAGCTTAGCGGGGGCTAGCGGGAGAAATGAGCAGTTCTTC. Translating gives CASSLAGASGRNEQFF.

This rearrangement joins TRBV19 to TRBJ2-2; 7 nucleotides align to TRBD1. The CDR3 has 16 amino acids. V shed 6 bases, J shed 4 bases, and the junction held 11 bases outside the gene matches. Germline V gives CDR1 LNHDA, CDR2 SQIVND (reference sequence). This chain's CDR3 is CASSTDRDIPTGELFF. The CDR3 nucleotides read TGTGCCAGTAGCACAGACAGGGACATTCCCACCGGGGAGCTGTTTTTT.

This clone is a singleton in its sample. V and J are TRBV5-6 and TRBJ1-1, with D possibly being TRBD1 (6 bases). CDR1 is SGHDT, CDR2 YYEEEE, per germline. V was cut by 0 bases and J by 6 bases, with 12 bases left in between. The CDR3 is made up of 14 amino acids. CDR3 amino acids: CASSLGTGRAEAFF. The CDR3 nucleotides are TGTGCCAGCAGCTTGGGTACAGGGCGGGCTGAAGCTTTCTTT. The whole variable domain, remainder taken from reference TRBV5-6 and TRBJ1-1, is DAGVTQSPTHLIKTRGQQVTLRCSPKSGHDTVSWYQQALGQGPQFIFQYYEEEERQRGNFPDRFSGHQFPNYSSELNVNALLLGDSALYLCASSLGTGRAEAFFGQGTRLTVV.

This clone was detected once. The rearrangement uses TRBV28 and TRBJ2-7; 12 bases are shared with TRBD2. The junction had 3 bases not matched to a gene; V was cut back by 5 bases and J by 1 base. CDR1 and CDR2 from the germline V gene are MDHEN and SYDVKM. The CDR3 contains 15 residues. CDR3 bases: TGTGCCAGCAGTCGAGGGACTAGCGGGTCCTACGAGCAGTACTTC. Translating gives CASSRGTSGSYEQYF.

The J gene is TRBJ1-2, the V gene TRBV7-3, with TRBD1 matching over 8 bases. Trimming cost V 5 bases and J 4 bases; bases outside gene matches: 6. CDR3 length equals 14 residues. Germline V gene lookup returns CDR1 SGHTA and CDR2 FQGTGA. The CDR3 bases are TGTGCCAGCAGCCCCGGGACAGGTAGCTATGGCTACACCTTC. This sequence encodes CASSPGTGSYGYTF.

The CDR3 nucleotides read TGTGCCAGCTCACCACCTGCCGGGACAGGGAATGAGCAGTTCTTC. Translating gives CASSPPAGTGNEQFF. V usage is TRBV18 and J usage is TRBJ2-1; 9 bases line up with TRBD1. CDR3 size: 15 residues. Looked up from germline, CDR1 is KGHSH and CDR2 is LQKENI. The J segment lost 7 bases and the V segment lost 0 bases, leaving 4 bases of the junction unmatched.

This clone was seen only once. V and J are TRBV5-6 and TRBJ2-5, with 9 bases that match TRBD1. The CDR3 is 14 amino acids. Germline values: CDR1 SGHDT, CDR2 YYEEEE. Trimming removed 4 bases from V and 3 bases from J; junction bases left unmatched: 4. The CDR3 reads CASSPRDREETQYF. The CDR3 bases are TGTGCCAGCAGCCCGCGGGACAGGGAAGAGACCCAGTACTTC.

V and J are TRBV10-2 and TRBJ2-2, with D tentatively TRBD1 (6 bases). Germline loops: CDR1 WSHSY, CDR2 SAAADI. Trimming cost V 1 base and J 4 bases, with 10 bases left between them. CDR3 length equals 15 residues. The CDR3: CASSELSGVTGELFF. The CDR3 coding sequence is TGCGCCAGCAGTGAGTTGTCAGGGGTCACCGGGGAGCTGTTTTTT.

Written as DNA, the CDR3 is TGTGCCAGTAGTCAAGACAGTCTACCCACTGAAGGGCAGTACTTC. Amino acids: CASSQDSLPTEGQYF. The chain joins TRBV19 to TRBJ2-7; D is possibly TRBD1 (5 bases). Between the trimmed V and J ends, which lost 5 bases and 9 bases, there was a span of 23 bases. The CDR3 covers 15 residues. Germline CDR1 reads LNHDA; CDR2 reads SQIVND (reference sequence).

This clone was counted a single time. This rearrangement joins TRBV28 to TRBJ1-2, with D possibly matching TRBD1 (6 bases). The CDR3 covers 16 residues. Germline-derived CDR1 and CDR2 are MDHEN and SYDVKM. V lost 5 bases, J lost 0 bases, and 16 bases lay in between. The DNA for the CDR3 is TGTGCCAGCAGTGGTATACAGGGAAAGGCTAACTATGGCTACACCTTC. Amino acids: CASSGIQGKANYGYTF.

The CDR3 coding sequence is TGTGCCAGTAGTATAGGGGGCGGGGTTGGGCAGCCCCAGCATTTT. Residues: CASSIGGGVGQPQHF. This rearrangement joins TRBV19 to TRBJ1-5; D is possibly TRBD1 (5 bases). This CDR3 is built from 15 residues. Per germline, CDR1 LNHDA and CDR2 SQIVND (reference sequence). V was pared by 1 base and J by 7 bases, with 14 bases between.

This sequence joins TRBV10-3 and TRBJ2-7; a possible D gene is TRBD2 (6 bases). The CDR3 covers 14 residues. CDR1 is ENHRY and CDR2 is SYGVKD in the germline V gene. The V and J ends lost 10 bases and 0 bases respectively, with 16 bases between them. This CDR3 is CATTLAEFSYEQYF. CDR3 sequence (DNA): TGTGCCACAACACTAGCAGAATTCTCCTACGAGCAGTACTTC.

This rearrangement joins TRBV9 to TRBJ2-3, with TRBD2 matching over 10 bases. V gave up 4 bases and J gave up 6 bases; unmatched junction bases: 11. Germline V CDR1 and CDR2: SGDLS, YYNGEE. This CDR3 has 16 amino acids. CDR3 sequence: CASSSFLAGDSDTQYF. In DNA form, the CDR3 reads TGTGCCAGCAGCAGTTTTCTAGCGGGAGATTCTGATACGCAGTATTTT.

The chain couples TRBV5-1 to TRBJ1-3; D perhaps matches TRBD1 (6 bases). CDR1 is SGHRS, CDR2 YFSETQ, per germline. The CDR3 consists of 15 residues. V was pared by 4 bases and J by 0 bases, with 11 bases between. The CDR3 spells CASSLGQNSGNTIYF. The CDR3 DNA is TGCGCCAGCAGCCTCGGACAGAACTCTGGAAACACCATATATTTT.